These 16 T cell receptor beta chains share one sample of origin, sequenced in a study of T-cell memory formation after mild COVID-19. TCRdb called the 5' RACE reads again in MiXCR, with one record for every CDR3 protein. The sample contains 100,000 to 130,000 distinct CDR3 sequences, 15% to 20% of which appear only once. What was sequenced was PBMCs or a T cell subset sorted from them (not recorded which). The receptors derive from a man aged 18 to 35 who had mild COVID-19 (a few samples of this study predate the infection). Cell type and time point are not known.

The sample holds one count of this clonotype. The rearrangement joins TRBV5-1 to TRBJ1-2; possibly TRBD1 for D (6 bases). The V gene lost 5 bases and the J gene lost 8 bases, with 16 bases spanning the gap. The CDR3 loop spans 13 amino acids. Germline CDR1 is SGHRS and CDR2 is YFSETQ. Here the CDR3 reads CASRVTGQEGYTF. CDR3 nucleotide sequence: TGCGCCAGCAGGGTCACAGGGCAGGAGGGCTACACCTTC.

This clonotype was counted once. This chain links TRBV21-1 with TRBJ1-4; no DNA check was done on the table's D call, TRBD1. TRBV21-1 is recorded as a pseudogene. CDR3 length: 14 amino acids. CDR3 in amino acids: CASSKSDRNEKLFF. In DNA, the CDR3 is TGTGCCAGCAGCAAAAGTGACAGGAATGAAAAACTGTTTTTT.

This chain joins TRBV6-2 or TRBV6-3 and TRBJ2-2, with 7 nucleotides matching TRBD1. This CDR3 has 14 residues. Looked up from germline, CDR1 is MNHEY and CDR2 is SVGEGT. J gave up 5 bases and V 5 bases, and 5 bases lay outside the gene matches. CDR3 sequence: CASSRSRGTGELFF. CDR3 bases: TGTGCCAGCAGTCGGAGCAGGGGGACCGGGGAGCTGTTTTTT.

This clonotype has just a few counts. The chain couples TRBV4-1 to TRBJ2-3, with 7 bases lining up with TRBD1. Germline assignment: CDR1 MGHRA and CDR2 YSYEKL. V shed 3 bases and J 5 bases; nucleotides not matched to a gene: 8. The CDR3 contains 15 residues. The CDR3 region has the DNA TGCGCCAGCAGCCACCACGGGACAGTCATAGATACGCAGTATTTT. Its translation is CASSHHGTVIDTQYF.

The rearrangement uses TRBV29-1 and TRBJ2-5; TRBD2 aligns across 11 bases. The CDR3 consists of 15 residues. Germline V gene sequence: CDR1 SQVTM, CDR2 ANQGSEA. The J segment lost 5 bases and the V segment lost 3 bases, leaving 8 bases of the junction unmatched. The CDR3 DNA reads TGCAGCGTTGAGGCTAGCGGGGGGCCTCGCGAGACCCAGTACTTC. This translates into CSVEASGGPRETQYF.

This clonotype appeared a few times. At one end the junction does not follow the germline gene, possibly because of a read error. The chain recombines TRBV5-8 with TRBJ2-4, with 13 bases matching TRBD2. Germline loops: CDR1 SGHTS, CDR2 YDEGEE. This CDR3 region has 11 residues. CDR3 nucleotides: TGTGCCAGCAGCAAGGGACTAGCGGGGCTTTTC. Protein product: CASSKGLAGLF.

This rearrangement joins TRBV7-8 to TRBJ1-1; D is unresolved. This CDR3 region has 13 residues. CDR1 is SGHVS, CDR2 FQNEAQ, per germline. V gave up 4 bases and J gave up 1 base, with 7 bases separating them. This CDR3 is CASSSVKNTEAFF. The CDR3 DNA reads TGTGCCAGCAGCTCCGTTAAGAACACTGAAGCTTTCTTT.

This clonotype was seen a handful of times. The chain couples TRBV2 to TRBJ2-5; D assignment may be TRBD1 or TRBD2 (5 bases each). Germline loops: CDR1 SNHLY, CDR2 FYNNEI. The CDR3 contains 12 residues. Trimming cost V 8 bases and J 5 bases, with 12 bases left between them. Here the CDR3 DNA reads TGTGCCAGCGGGGGACGGTGGGAGACCCAGTACTTC. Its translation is CASGGRWETQYF.

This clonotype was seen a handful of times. The CDR3 region has the DNA TGTGCCAGCAGTGGCTACTTAGAGCAGTACGTC. Encoded protein: CASSGYLEQYV. The genes are TRBV6-1 and TRBJ2-7, with D hard to call. Germline V gives CDR1 MNHNS, CDR2 SASEGT. Trimming removed 4 bases at V and 7 bases at J, with 8 bases between. CDR3 length: 11 amino acids.

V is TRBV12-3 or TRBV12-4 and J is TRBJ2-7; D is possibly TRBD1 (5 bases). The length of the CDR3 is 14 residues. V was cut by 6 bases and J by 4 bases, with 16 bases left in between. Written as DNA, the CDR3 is TGTGCCAGCAGAGGATGGGGCAGGACGTACGAGCAGTACTTC. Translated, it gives CASRGWGRTYEQYF.

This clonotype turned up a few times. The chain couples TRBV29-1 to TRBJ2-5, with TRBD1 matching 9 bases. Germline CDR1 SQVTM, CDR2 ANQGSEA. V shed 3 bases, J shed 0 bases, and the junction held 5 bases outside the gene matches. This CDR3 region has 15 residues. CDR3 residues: CSVETGGPYQETQYF. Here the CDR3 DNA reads TGCAGCGTTGAGACAGGGGGACCGTACCAAGAGACCCAGTACTTC.

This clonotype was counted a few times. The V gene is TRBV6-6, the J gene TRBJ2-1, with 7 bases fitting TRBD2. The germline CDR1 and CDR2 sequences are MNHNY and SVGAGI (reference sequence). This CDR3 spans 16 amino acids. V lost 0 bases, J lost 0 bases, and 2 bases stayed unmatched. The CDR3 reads CASSYSWTSSYNEQFF. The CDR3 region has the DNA TGTGCCAGCAGTTACTCCTGGACTAGCTCCTACAATGAGCAGTTCTTC.

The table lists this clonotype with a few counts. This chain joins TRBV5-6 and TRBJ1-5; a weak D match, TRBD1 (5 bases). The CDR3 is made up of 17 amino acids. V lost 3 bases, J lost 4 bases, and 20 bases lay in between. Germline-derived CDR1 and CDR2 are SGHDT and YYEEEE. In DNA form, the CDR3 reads TGTGCCAGCAGCTCCCAGGGAGAGAGGGGATTTAATCAGCCCCAGCATTTT. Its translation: CASSSQGERGFNQPQHF.

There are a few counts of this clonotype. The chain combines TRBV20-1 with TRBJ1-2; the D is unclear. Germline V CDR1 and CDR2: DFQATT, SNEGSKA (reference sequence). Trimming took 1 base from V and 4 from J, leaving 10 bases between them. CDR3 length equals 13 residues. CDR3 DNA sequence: TGCAGTGCTAGAGGTCCGGATTTCTATGGCTACACCTTC. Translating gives CSARGPDFYGYTF.

The CDR3 reads CASSRSWGQETQYF. In nucleotides, the CDR3 is TGTGCCAGCAGCAGATCGTGGGGGCAAGAGACCCAGTACTTC. This chain uses TRBV7-2 with TRBJ2-5, with D perhaps matching TRBD1 or TRBD2 (5 bases each). Per germline, CDR1 SGHTA and CDR2 FQGNSA. The CDR3 is made up of 14 amino acids. Trimming took off 5 bases at V and 2 bases at J, with 12 bases between the two ends. Full variable domain (remainder filled in from reference TRBV7-2 and TRBJ2-5): GAGVSQSPSNKVTEKGKDVELRCDPISGHTALYWYRQSLGQGLEFLIYFQGNSAPDKSGLPSDRFSAERTGGSVSTLTIQRTQQEDSAVYLCASSRSWGQETQYFGPGTRLLVL.

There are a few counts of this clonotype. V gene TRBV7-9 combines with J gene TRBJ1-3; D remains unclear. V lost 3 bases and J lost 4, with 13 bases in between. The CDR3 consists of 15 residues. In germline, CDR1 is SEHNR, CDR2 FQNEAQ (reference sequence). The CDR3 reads CASSLDGNPGNTIYF. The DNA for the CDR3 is TGTGCCAGCAGCTTGGACGGGAACCCGGGAAACACCATATATTTT.